This T cell receptor (beta chain) was sequenced for a study of T cell repertoires in cytomegalovirus infection. Across the whole study: Evidence of both CMV infection and a matching HLA type came from public TCR beta signatures. Study conclusions and caveats: Carriers of CMV plus the relevant HLA were identified by cumulative public TCR beta family frequency. It was HLA-C-restricted CMV-specific TCR beta clonotypes that dominated the response ex vivo.

Using its own MiXCR run on the reads, TCRdb lists one record per CDR3 protein. The sample yields some 180,000 distinct CDR3 sequences, 17% seen once. The CDR3 has 17 residues. V was clipped by 0 bases and J by 0 bases; unmatched bases: 5. Germline CDR1 and CDR2: SGHTA and FQGNSA. Only a few counts were recorded for this clonotype. No antigen is known for it. Sequenced sample: CD8+ T cells from PBMCs. The sequence came from a human donor in good health (CMV status not recorded). Some clones in this sample may be carry-over from other donors' samples. The chain uses TRBV7-2 and TRBJ2-7, with 10 bases fitting TRBD2. CDR3 coding DNA: TGTGCCAGCAGCTTAGCGTATAGCGGGGGGAACTCCTACGAGCAGTACTTC. Amino acid sequence: CASSLAYSGGNSYEQYF.